A single T cell receptor beta chain is shown here with its context. The data are from a study of blood T cell repertoires in COVID-19. As for the study in general: Acute and convalescent COVID-19 specimens originated in the United States, Italy and Spain.

Repertoires were generated with immunoSEQ multiplex PCR, while TCRdb's copy carries only in-frame clones and drops some. The table includes 140,000 or so clones, roughly 80% detected once. The CDR3 extends over 21 amino acids. The receptor was isolated from a man between 45 and 60 years old with active or convalescent COVID-19. This chain connects TRBV21-1 to TRBJ1-6; no DNA check was done on the table's D call, TRBD1. TRBV21-1 corresponds to a pseudogene. The specimen was peripheral blood. This CDR3 reads CASSIPRGDRGRELYNSPLHF. The CDR3, as DNA: TGTGCCAGCAGCATCCCAAGGGGAGACAGGGGACGGGAGCTATATAATTCACCCCTCCACTTT.